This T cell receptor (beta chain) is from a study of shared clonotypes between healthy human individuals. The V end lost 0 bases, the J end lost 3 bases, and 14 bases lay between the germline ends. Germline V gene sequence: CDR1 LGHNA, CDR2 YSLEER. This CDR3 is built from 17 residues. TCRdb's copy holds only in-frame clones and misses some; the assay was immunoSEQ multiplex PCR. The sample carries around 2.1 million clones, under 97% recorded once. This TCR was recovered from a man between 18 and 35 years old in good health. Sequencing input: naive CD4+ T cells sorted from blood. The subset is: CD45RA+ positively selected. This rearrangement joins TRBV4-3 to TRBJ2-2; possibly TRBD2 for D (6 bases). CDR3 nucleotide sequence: TGCGCCAGCAGCCAAGAAGTATCGGGACTCCACACCGGGGAGCTGTTTTTT. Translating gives CASSQEVSGLHTGELFF.